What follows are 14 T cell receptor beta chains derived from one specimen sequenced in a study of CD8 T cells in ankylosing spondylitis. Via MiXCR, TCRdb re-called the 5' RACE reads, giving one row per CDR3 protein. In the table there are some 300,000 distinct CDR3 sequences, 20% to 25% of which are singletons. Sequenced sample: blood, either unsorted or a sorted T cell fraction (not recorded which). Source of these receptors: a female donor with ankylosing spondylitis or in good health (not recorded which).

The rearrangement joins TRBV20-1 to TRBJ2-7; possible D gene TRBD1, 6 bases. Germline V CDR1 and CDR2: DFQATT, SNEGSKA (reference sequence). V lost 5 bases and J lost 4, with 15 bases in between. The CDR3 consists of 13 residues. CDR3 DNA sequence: TGCAGTGCTTTGGGACAAGGACATTACGAGCAGTACTTC. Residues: CSALGQGHYEQYF.

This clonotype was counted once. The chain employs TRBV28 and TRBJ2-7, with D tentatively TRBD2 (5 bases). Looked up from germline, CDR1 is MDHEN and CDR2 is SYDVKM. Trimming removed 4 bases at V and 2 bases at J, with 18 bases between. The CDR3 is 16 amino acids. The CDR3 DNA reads TGTGCCAGCAGTTCCCGTACTAGACCAGCCCCCTACGAGCAGTACTTC. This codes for CASSSRTRPAPYEQYF.

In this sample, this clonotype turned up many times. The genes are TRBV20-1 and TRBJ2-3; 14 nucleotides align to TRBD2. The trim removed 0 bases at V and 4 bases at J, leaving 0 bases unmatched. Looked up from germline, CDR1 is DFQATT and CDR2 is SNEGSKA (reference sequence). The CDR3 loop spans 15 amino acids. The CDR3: CSAREGLAGADTQYF. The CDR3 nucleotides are TGCAGTGCTAGAGAGGGACTAGCGGGAGCAGATACGCAGTATTTT.

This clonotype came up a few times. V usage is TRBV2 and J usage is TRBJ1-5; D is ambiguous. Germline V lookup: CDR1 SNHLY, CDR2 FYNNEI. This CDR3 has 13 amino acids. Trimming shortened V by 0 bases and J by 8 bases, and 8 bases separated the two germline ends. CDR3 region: CASSEARSEPQHF. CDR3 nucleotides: TGTGCCAGCAGTGAAGCGCGGTCAGAGCCCCAGCATTTT.

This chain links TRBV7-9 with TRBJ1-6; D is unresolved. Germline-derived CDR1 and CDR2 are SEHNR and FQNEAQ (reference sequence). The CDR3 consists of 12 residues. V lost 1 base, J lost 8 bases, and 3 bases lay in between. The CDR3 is CASSLDYSPLHF. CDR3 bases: TGTGCCAGCAGCTTAGACTATTCACCCCTCCACTTT. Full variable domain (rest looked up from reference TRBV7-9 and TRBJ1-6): DTGVSQNPRHKITKRGQNVTFRCDPISEHNRLYWYRQTLGQGPEFLTYFQNEAQLEKSRLLSDRFSAERPKGSFSTLEIQRTEQGDSAMYLCASSLDYSPLHFGNGTRLTVT.

CDR3 DNA sequence: TGCGCCAGCAGCCAAGAGGTGACAGGTGATTCACCCCTCCACTTT. Its protein product is CASSQEVTGDSPLHF. The rearrangement links TRBV4-1 to TRBJ1-6; the D gene is possibly TRBD1 (6 bases). Germline V gives CDR1 MGHRA, CDR2 YSYEKL. The CDR3 runs to 15 residues. V lost 0 bases and J 8 bases, leaving 11 bases between the germline ends.

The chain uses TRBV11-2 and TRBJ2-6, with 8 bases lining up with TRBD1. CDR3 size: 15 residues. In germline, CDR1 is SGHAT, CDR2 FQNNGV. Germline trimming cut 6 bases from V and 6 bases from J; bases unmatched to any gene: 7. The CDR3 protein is CASSQPGGKANVLTF. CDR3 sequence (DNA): TGTGCCAGCAGTCAACCAGGGGGCAAGGCCAACGTCCTGACTTTC.

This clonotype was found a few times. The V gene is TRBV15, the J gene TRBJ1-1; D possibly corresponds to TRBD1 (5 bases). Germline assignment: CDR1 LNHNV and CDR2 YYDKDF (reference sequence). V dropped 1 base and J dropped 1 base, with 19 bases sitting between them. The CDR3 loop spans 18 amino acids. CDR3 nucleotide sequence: TGTGCCACCAGCAGAGGTCTTTGGCAGGGTAAGAAGAACACTGAAGCTTTCTTT. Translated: CATSRGLWQGKKNTEAFF.

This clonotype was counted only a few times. The CDR3 region has the DNA TGCAGTGCTAGAGATCGTACCCGGGGCATCAATGAGCAGTTCTTC. The encoded protein is CSARDRTRGINEQFF. The chain combines TRBV20-1 with TRBJ2-1; D is possibly TRBD1 or TRBD2 (5 bases each). CDR1 is DFQATT and CDR2 is SNEGSKA in the germline V gene (reference sequence). Trimming left V 0 bases short and J 6 bases short, with 15 bases between. CDR3 size: 15 residues.

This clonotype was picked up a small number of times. The CDR3 DNA follows: TGTGCCAGCAGTAAATCCGGGACAGGGATTAACTATGGCTACACCTTC. It is translated as CASSKSGTGINYGYTF. The chain employs TRBV7-9 and TRBJ1-2, with 9 bases matching TRBD1. Per germline, CDR1 SEHNR and CDR2 FQNEAQ (reference sequence). V trimming: 6 bases; J trimming: 1 base; junction bases outside the gene matches: 9. CDR3 length: 16 residues.

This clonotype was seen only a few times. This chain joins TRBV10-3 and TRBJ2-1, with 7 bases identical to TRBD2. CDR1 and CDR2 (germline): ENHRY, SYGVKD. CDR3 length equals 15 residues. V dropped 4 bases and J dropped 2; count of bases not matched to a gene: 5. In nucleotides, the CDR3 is TGTGCCATCAGTGGGCACGGGGGGACCTACAATGAGCAGTTCTTC. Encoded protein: CAISGHGGTYNEQFF.

The CDR3 DNA is TGTGCCAGCAGTTTACGATACAAAGGGACCCAGTACTTC. Amino acids: CASSLRYKGTQYF. This chain connects TRBV12-3 or TRBV12-4 to TRBJ2-5; D not certain. V was pared by 2 bases and J by 7 bases, with 11 bases between. CDR3 length: 13 amino acids.

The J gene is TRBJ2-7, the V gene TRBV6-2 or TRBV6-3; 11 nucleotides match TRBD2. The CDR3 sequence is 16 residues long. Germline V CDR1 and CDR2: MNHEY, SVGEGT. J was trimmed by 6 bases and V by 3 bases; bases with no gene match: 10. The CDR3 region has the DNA TGTGCCAGCAGTTATGGACTAGCGGGTTCAGAGGGCGAGCAGTACTTC. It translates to CASSYGLAGSEGEQYF.

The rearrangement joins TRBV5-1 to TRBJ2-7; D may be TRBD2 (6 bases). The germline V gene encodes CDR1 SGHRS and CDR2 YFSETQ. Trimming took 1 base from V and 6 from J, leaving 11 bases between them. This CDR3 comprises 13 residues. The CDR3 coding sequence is TGCGCCAGCAGCTTGTTCCGGGAGAGCGAGCAGTACTTC. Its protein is CASSLFRESEQYF.